The 4 T cell receptor beta chains in this list originate from one sample, sequenced in a study of cytomegalovirus exposure and HLA in healthy donors. PCR was performed using 60 Vbeta and 13 Jbeta primers. Only in-frame clones appear in the TCRdb table, and some are missing; sequencing was by immunoSEQ multiplex PCR. Of around 300,000 clones detected, approximately 70% appear once; the ten largest clones hold over 2%. Sequenced sample: PBMCs. The receptor source for this set is a female donor in good health and CMV-seronegative.

The chain carries TRBV11-2 and TRBJ2-3; possible D gene TRBD1, 6 bases. This CDR3 comprises 15 residues. V was clipped by 4 bases and J by 2 bases, with 13 bases between them. Germline CDR1 and CDR2: SGHAT and FQNNGV. The CDR3 loop is CASSSGQIHTDTQYF. CDR3 DNA: TGTGCCAGCAGCTCTGGACAGATTCACACAGATACGCAGTATTTT.

This clone has only a few counts. The chain joins TRBV6-5 to TRBJ2-3; TRBD1 aligns across 8 bases. The CDR3 has 15 amino acids. J was trimmed by 4 bases and V by 6 bases; bases with no gene match: 9. Germline V gene sequence: CDR1 MNHEY, CDR2 SVGAGI. The CDR3 DNA is TGTGCCAGCAGGATGACAGGGGTATTGGCAGATACGCAGTATTTT. As protein: CASRMTGVLADTQYF.

The chain combines TRBV2 with TRBJ1-1; TRBD1 matches 7 bases. Trimming cost V 6 bases and J 0 bases; bases outside gene matches: 4. The CDR3 runs 14 residues. From germline, CDR1 is SNHLY and CDR2 FYNNEI. The CDR3 DNA reads as TGTGCCAGCAGGGGACAGAGAATGAACACTGAAGCTTTCTTT. Protein: CASRGQRMNTEAFF.

This clone was counted a few times. The chain has TRBV25-1 and TRBJ1-2; D ambiguous. This CDR3 contains 12 residues. Trimming took off 6 bases at V and 4 bases at J, with 9 bases between the two ends. Germline CDR1 reads MGHDK; CDR2 reads SYGVNS. As DNA, the CDR3 is TGTGCCAGCAGCCCCGGGGTCTATGGCTACACCTTC. This translates into CASSPGVYGYTF.